Each of the 21 T cell receptor beta chains below was sequenced from the same sample in a study of T cell clonality in common variable immunodeficiency. Using immunoSEQ multiplex PCR, the repertoire was profiled, and TCRdb retains in-frame clones only, with some absent. The sample offers approximately 64,000 clones and no singletons, the top ten holding 1.7%. Sequencing was carried out using peripheral blood mononuclear cells. The receptors shown here come from a person aged 18 to 69 in good health.

Turning to this clone: The read falls 3 residues short of the CDR3 end, and the missing part is taken from the germline J gene. The V and J genes are TRBV19 and TRBJ1-6; the match to TRBD1 covers 10 bases. The trim removed 7 bases at V and 9 bases at J, leaving 6 bases unmatched. This CDR3 has 14 amino acids. CDR1 is LNHDA and CDR2 is SQIVND in the germline V gene (reference sequence). CDR3 residues: CASTQTGGRSPLHF. The CDR3 bases that were read are TGTGCCAGTACCCAGACAGGGGGCCGTTCACCC.

The sample holds many counts of this clone. Read coverage stops 3 residues before the CDR3 terminus; the germline J gene supplies the remainder. The chain combines TRBV5-1 with TRBJ1-2; 7 bases match TRBD1. After removal of 2 bases from V and 3 bases from J, the junction contained 1 base not matched to a gene. This CDR3 has 13 amino acids. CDR1 and CDR2 from the germline V gene are SGHRS and YFSETQ. The sequenced CDR3 bases are TGCGCCAGCAGCTTTGGGACAGACTATGGC. As protein: CASSFGTDYG. The entire CDR3 reads CASSFGTDYGYTF.

At least ten counts were recorded for this clone. The read gets to within 3 residues of the CDR3 end, and the germline J gene fills in the rest. The chain is built from TRBV11-2 and TRBJ2-1, with D possibly matching TRBD2 (5 bases). Trimming cost V 3 bases and J 6 bases, with 12 bases left between them. The CDR3 has 14 amino acids. The germline CDR1 and CDR2 sequences are SGHAT and FQNNGV. The CDR3 is CASSFPGDSNEQFF. CDR3 DNA (partial): TGTGCCAGCAGCTTCCCCGGGGATTCCAATGAG.

This clone was detected many times. The CDR3 end is not reached by the read, which stops 3 residues before it; the germline J gene fills it in. The chain is built from TRBV7-3 and TRBJ2-1, with a tentative D call TRBD2 (7 bases). The V gene's germline CDR1 is SGHTA and CDR2 FQGTGA. Trimming left V 1 base short and J 6 bases short, with 19 bases between. CDR3 length: 17 amino acids. CDR3: CASSLNPYRGGVNEQFF. CDR3 DNA, as far as it was read: TGTGCCAGCAGCTTAAACCCTTATAGAGGGGGGGTCAATGAG.

This clone has at least ten counts. The CDR3 end falls 3 residues outside the read, so it is completed with the germline J gene. The rearrangement links TRBV19 to TRBJ2-1, with 7 bases aligning to TRBD2. The germline V gene has CDR1 LNHDA and CDR2 SQIVND (reference sequence). The CDR3 totals 15 residues. V trimming: 1 base; J trimming: 8 bases; junction bases outside the gene matches: 8. The CDR3 DNA, read in part, is TGTGCCAGTAGTATAGTGGGACTATCTTCCCATGAG. The encoded protein is CASSIVGLSSHE. The whole CDR3 protein is CASSIVGLSSHEQFF. The full variable domain, completed using reference TRBV19 and TRBJ2-1, is DGGITQSPKYLFRKEGQNVTLSCEQNLNHDAMYWYRQDPGQGLRLIYYSQIVNDFQKGDIAEGYSVSREKKESFPLTVTSAQKNPTAFYLCASSIVGLSSHEQFFGPGTRLTVL.

This clone came up many times. The CDR3 end falls 3 residues outside the read, so it is completed with the germline J gene. The J gene is TRBJ1-1, the V gene TRBV5-4, with D hard to call. Germline V gives CDR1 SGHNT, CDR2 YYREEE (reference sequence). Trimming shortened V by 4 bases and J by 5 bases, and 15 bases separated the two germline ends. The CDR3 consists of 14 residues. The CDR3 is CASSPAGLSTEAFF. CDR3 DNA (partial): TGTGCCAGCAGCCCCGCGGGGTTGAGTACTGAA.

This clone was seen at least ten times. The CDR3 is cut off 3 residues early in the read; its end comes from the germline J gene. The chain carries TRBV4-1 and TRBJ2-3; a weak D match, TRBD2 (6 bases). CDR1 and CDR2 from the germline V gene are MGHRA and YSYEKL. This CDR3 is 15 amino acids long. V gave up 0 bases and J gave up 2 bases, with 9 bases separating them. CDR3 in amino acids: CASSQDTGLTDTQYF. The sequenced part of the CDR3 DNA is TGCGCCAGCAGCCAAGATACGGGACTCACAGATACG.

This clone was seen repeatedly, ten times or more. Read coverage stops 3 residues before the CDR3 terminus; the germline J gene supplies the remainder. The chain combines TRBV19 with TRBJ1-1; TRBD1 matches 7 bases. The V and J ends lost 3 bases and 5 bases, in that order; junction bases with no gene match: 6. The length of the CDR3 is 14 residues. Germline-derived CDR1 and CDR2 are LNHDA and SQIVND (reference sequence). The chain's CDR3 is CASSIDRVGTEAFF. CDR3 DNA, as far as it was read: TGTGCCAGTAGTATCGACAGGGTGGGGACTGAA.

In this sample, this clone turned up many times. The read gets to within 3 residues of the CDR3 end, and the germline J gene fills in the rest. The rearrangement uses TRBV5-1 and TRBJ2-2, with 7 bases fitting TRBD2. Germline CDR1 is SGHRS and CDR2 is YFSETQ. The CDR3 is made up of 15 amino acids. Unmatched junction bases numbered 8, after V lost 4 bases and J lost 5 bases. The chain's CDR3 is CASSNPSGVTGELFF. The part of the CDR3 DNA that was read is TGCGCCAGCAGCAACCCGAGCGGGGTTACCGGGGAG.

This clone showed up many times. The missing CDR3 end, 3 residues past where the read stops, is filled in from the germline J gene. This chain links TRBV27 with TRBJ2-3, with TRBD2 as a possible D gene (6 bases). The CDR3 consists of 15 residues. V was clipped by 5 bases and J by 4 bases, with 16 bases between them. Germline CDR1 MNHEY, CDR2 SMNVEV (reference sequence). Partial CDR3 DNA: TGTGCCAGCAGTCCGCAGACTAGTTTATCAGATACG. Protein: CASSPQTSLSDT. The whole CDR3 reads CASSPQTSLSDTQYF.

At least ten counts were recorded for this clone. CDR3 amino acids: CASSYRQGPQPQHF. CDR3 DNA (partial): TGTGCCAGCAGTTACCGCCAGGGCCCCCAGCCC. The chain links TRBV28 to TRBJ1-5; D possibly corresponds to TRBD1 (5 bases). The read terminates 3 residues before the CDR3 end, so the remaining end is supplied by the germline J gene. This CDR3 spans 14 amino acids. V was trimmed by 4 bases and J by 7 bases, leaving 14 bases between them. The germline V gene has CDR1 MDHEN and CDR2 SYDVKM.

This clone was seen repeatedly, ten times or more. The read stops 3 residues short of the end of the CDR3; the missing end is completed from the germline J gene. This chain connects TRBV10-1 to TRBJ2-7; 11 nucleotides align to TRBD1. The CDR3 contains 14 residues. V lost 3 bases and J lost 4; bases outside the gene matches: 2. Per germline, CDR1 WNHNN and CDR2 SYGVQD (reference sequence). This CDR3 reads CASSDGQGAYEQYF. The CDR3 DNA, read in part, is TGCGCCAGCAGTGACGGACAGGGGGCTTACGAG.

This clone was recorded at least ten times. The read is 3 residues too short to cover the CDR3 end, so that end is filled in from the germline J gene. This chain connects TRBV27 to TRBJ1-4; no definite D call. The CDR3 loop spans 14 amino acids. Germline CDR1 MNHEY, CDR2 SMNVEV (reference sequence). Between the trimmed V and J ends, which lost 7 bases and 8 bases, there was a span of 17 bases. The CDR3 DNA, read in part, is TGTGCCAGCAAATTGGCCTCTAGAGCGGAAAAA. Its protein product is CASKLASRAEK. The whole CDR3 reads CASKLASRAEKLFF.

There are many counts of this clone. The read comes to an end 3 residues before the CDR3 does, leaving the germline J gene to fill in the end. The rearrangement uses TRBV7-6 and TRBJ1-2; 11 bases line up with TRBD1. The CDR3 spans 16 residues. Trimming took 5 bases from V and 2 from J; bases not matched to a gene: 7. Germline assignment: CDR1 SGHVS and CDR2 FNYEAQ. The DNA read from the CDR3 is TGTGCCAGCAGCCCGGACAGGGGGCCGTCCAACTATGGC. Protein product: CASSPDRGPSNYG. The entire CDR3 is CASSPDRGPSNYGYTF. Filled out from reference TRBV7-6 and TRBJ1-2, the complete variable domain reads GAGVSQSPRYKVTKRGQDVALRCDPISGHVSLYWYRQALGQGPEFLTYFNYEAQQDKSGLPNDRFSAERPEGSISTLTIQRTEQRDSAMYRCASSPDRGPSNYGYTFGSGTRLTVV.

Ten or more counts support this clone. The read finishes 3 residues shy of the CDR3 end, and the germline J gene is used to complete it. The chain has TRBV5-1 and TRBJ2-5; D gene uncertain. Germline CDR1 SGHRS, CDR2 YFSETQ. CDR3 size: 11 residues. The ends were cut back, 5 bases at V and 2 bases at J, with 4 bases in the middle. The CDR3 sequence: CASRQQETQYF. The CDR3 DNA, read in part, is TGCGCCAGCAGACAACAAGAGACC.

At least ten counts were recorded for this clone. The read finishes 3 residues shy of the CDR3 end, and the germline J gene is used to complete it. The V gene is TRBV12-3 or TRBV12-4, the J gene TRBJ2-7; D gene ambiguous. CDR3 size: 14 residues. Trimming removed 6 bases at V and 0 bases at J, with 12 bases between. CDR3 DNA (partial): TGTGCCAGCAGCCCCTGGCGGAACTCCTACGAG. It yields the protein CASSPWRNSYE. Given in full, the CDR3 is CASSPWRNSYEQYF.

At least ten counts were recorded for this clone. Read data end 3 residues before the CDR3 end; the end is taken from the germline J gene. This chain joins TRBV18 and TRBJ2-1, with D possibly TRBD2 on 7 matching bases. Trimming pared 3 bases from V and 5 bases from J, leaving 17 bases between. CDR3 size: 16 residues. Germline V gene lookup returns CDR1 KGHSH and CDR2 LQKENI. The sequenced CDR3 bases are TGTGCCAGCTCACCGCTTTCGGGGGGCGACAACAATGAG. The encoded protein is CASSPLSGGDNNE. The full CDR3 protein is CASSPLSGGDNNEQFF.

This clone was detected ten times or more. Partial CDR3 DNA: TGTGCCTGGAGAGCTAGCGGGAGGATAGAGACC. Protein product: CAWRASGRIET. From start to end, the CDR3 is CAWRASGRIETQYF. J is TRBJ2-5 and V is TRBV30; 11 bases are shared with TRBD2. The sequence runs out 3 residues before the end of the CDR3; the remainder is reconstructed from the germline J gene. Germline lookup yields CDR1 GTSNPN and CDR2 SVGIG (reference sequence). V lost 3 bases, J lost 4 bases, and 4 bases stayed unmatched. The CDR3 has 14 residues.

In this sample, this clone turned up many times. Sequencing ends 3 residues short of the CDR3 end; the germline J gene provides the rest. V gene TRBV20-1 combines with J gene TRBJ2-1; 10 nucleotides line up with TRBD1. Trimming removed 3 bases from V and 7 bases from J; junction bases left unmatched: 3. The CDR3 has 13 amino acids. The germline V gene encodes CDR1 DFQATT and CDR2 SNEGSKA (reference sequence). The sequenced part of the CDR3 DNA is TGCAGTGCTAGGGGGACAGGGGAAAATGAG. As protein: CSARGTGENE. The complete CDR3 sequence is CSARGTGENEQFF.

Only a few counts were recorded for this clone. The read comes to an end 3 residues before the CDR3 does, leaving the germline J gene to fill in the end. The chain employs TRBV27 and TRBJ2-7; maybe TRBD1 (6 bases). V was clipped by 5 bases and J by 0 bases, with 14 bases between them. This CDR3 is built from 15 residues. The germline V gene has CDR1 MNHEY and CDR2 SMNVEV (reference sequence). Incomplete CDR3 DNA: TGTGCCAGCAGTCCACTGGGGACACCCTCCTACGAG. Its protein is CASSPLGTPSYE. The full CDR3 reads CASSPLGTPSYEQYF.

This clone was picked up many times. The covered CDR3 bases are TGTGCCAGCAGCTCAACCACAGGGGAGGGTAGCAATCAGCCC. Encoded protein: CASSSTTGEGSNQP. The whole CDR3 protein reads CASSSTTGEGSNQPQHF. The chain recombines TRBV7-4 with TRBJ1-5; 7 bases align to TRBD1. The CDR3 end lies 3 residues beyond the end of the read and is filled in from the germline J gene. CDR3 size: 17 residues. Unmatched junction bases numbered 9, after V lost 4 bases and J lost 0 bases. The germline V gene encodes CDR1 SGHVT and CDR2 SQSDAQ.